The clone carrying this TCR beta chain appeared many times. Antigen unknown. V lost 0 bases to trimming and J lost 8 bases, with 14 bases between them. The CDR3 sequence is 15 residues long. The germline gives CDR1 LNHNV, CDR2 YYDKDF (reference sequence). This record comes from a study of T-cell memory formation after mild COVID-19. Overall study context: Largely, the TCR clusters proved donor specific.

One entry per CDR3 protein results from TCRdb running MiXCR on the 5' RACE reads. The repertoire holds hundreds of thousands of distinct CDR3 sequences, with 20% as singletons. Study results and caveats: For contracting clones, CD4+ ones sat mainly in CM and EM, CD8+ in EMRA. CD4+ bias marked clones expanding day 15 to 37, unlike balanced contracting clones.

The TCR originated in an adult woman who had mild COVID-19 (a few samples of this study predate the infection). Cell type and time point are not known. The sample consisted of PBMCs or a T cell subset sorted from them (not recorded which). J is TRBJ2-1 and V is TRBV15; D may be TRBD1 or TRBD2 (7 bases each). This CDR3 reads CATSRDPGGADEQFF. In DNA, the CDR3 is TGTGCCACCAGCAGAGATCCAGGGGGGGCCGATGAGCAGTTCTTC.